Listed here are 18 T cell receptor beta chains from one sample, sequenced in a study of cytomegalovirus exposure and HLA in healthy donors. PCR was performed using 60 Vbeta and 13 Jbeta primers. Sequencing used immunoSEQ multiplex PCR; TCRdb keeps in-frame clones, though not all of them. Of 60,000 to 100,000 clones listed, 60% to 85% were seen once; the top ten hold 5.5%. Sequenced material: PBMCs. These receptors all stem from a male donor in good health and CMV-seropositive.

The rearrangement joins TRBV11-2 to TRBJ2-7, with a weak D call TRBD2 (5 bases). This CDR3 is 12 amino acids long. Trimming shortened V by 6 bases and J by 4 bases, and 10 bases separated the two germline ends. Germline V gene lookup returns CDR1 SGHAT and CDR2 FQNNGV. The CDR3: CASRARGYEQYF. The CDR3 DNA follows: TGTGCCAGCAGGGCCCGGGGTTACGAGCAGTACTTC.

This clone has more than one count but fewer than ten. This rearrangement joins TRBV11-3 to TRBJ1-1; 8 bases fit TRBD1. The V and J ends lost 3 bases and 1 base, in that order; junction bases with no gene match: 1. This CDR3 has 14 amino acids. Germline CDR1 is SGHNT and CDR2 is YENEEA. The CDR3 nucleotides are TGTGCCAGCAGCTTCGGACAGGGGAACACTGAAGCTTTCTTT. Translated: CASSFGQGNTEAFF.

This clone was picked up a small number of times. The gene calls are TRBV28 and TRBJ1-2; D perhaps matches TRBD1 (5 bases). The CDR3 length is 13 residues. Looked up from germline, CDR1 is MDHEN and CDR2 is SYDVKM. Trimming cost V 1 base and J 6 bases, with 9 bases left between them. The chain's CDR3 is CASSLSTVNGYTF. As DNA, the CDR3 is TGTGCCAGCAGTTTATCGACAGTTAATGGCTACACCTTC.

This sequence joins TRBV10-1 and TRBJ1-1; TRBD1 aligns across 8 bases. V dropped 7 bases and J dropped 4; count of bases not matched to a gene: 11. Germline V CDR1 and CDR2: WNHNN, SYGVQD (reference sequence). The CDR3 consists of 15 residues. CDR3 protein: CASITGRDRSTEAFF. The DNA of the CDR3 is TGCGCCAGCATTACAGGCCGGGACAGGAGCACTGAAGCTTTCTTT.

V and J are TRBV6-6 and TRBJ1-1; D uncertain. CDR3 length equals 11 residues. Trimming left V 5 bases short and J 2 bases short, with 3 bases between. The germline V gene has CDR1 MNHNY and CDR2 SVGAGI (reference sequence). The CDR3 spells CASSVNTEAFF. CDR3 DNA sequence: TGTGCCAGCAGTGTAAACACTGAAGCTTTCTTT.

This clone was found a few times. The chain recombines TRBV2 with TRBJ2-7; the D is unclear. The germline gives CDR1 SNHLY, CDR2 FYNNEI. V lost 4 bases and J 0 bases, leaving 7 bases between the germline ends. This CDR3 has 13 residues. The CDR3 bases are TGTGCCAGCAGTGTTGGGCACTCCTACGAGCAGTACTTC. Its translation: CASSVGHSYEQYF.

This rearrangement joins TRBV11-2 to TRBJ2-3; 7 bases map to TRBD2. Germline V gives CDR1 SGHAT, CDR2 FQNNGV. This CDR3 spans 15 amino acids. The J segment lost 4 bases and the V segment lost 1 base, leaving 5 bases of the junction unmatched. The CDR3 reads CASSLVTGLPDTQYF. Written as DNA, the CDR3 is TGTGCCAGCAGCTTAGTTACGGGACTACCAGATACGCAGTATTTT.

CDR3 sequence: CASSPGTEYGYTF. CDR3 nucleotides: TGTGCCAGCAGCCCGGGGACAGAATATGGCTACACCTTC. This sequence joins TRBV9 and TRBJ1-2, with 7 bases that match TRBD1. The V gene end was trimmed by 4 bases and the J gene end by 5 bases; junction bases not matched to a gene: 5. CDR3 length: 13 amino acids. Germline V lookup: CDR1 SGDLS, CDR2 YYNGEE.

The chain has TRBV6-1 and TRBJ1-2, with D maybe TRBD1 (6 bases). The length of the CDR3 is 12 residues. V lost 6 bases and J lost 1, with 6 bases in between. Germline V gives CDR1 MNHNS, CDR2 SASEGT. CDR3 sequence reads: CASRQGNYGYTF. The CDR3 DNA sequence: TGTGCCAGCAGACAGGGTAACTATGGCTACACCTTC.

V is TRBV7-2 and J is TRBJ2-7, with 10 bases fitting TRBD2. V was pared by 5 bases and J by 0 bases, with 4 bases of the junction left unmatched. The CDR3 length is 15 residues. Germline V gene data show CDR1 as SGHTA and CDR2 as FQGNSA. The CDR3 protein is CASSRLAGDSYEQYF. The CDR3 DNA sequence: TGTGCCAGCAGCCGCCTAGCGGGAGACTCCTACGAGCAGTACTTC.

This clone has more than one count but fewer than ten. CDR3 sequence reads: CASSPRTANTEAFF. Here the CDR3 DNA reads TGTGCCAGCAGCCCAAGGACTGCGAACACTGAAGCTTTCTTT. The rearrangement links TRBV5-4 to TRBJ1-1; D gene uncertain. V lost 4 bases to trimming and J lost 1 base, with 11 bases between them. This CDR3 is built from 14 residues. Germline V lookup: CDR1 SGHNT, CDR2 YYREEE (reference sequence).

This sequence joins TRBV28 and TRBJ2-7; 8 nucleotides agree with TRBD2. The CDR3 extends over 15 amino acids. Germline V gene sequence: CDR1 MDHEN, CDR2 SYDVKM. V shed 4 bases and J 2 bases; nucleotides not matched to a gene: 7. CDR3 sequence reads: CASSSYSGAPYEQYF. The CDR3 region has the DNA TGTGCCAGCAGTTCGTATAGCGGGGCCCCCTACGAGCAGTACTTC.

The CDR3 loop is CASSVDPGEGYTF. CDR3 nucleotide sequence: TGTGCCAGCAGCGTAGACCCAGGGGAGGGCTACACCTTC. J is TRBJ1-2 and V is TRBV9; D might be TRBD1 (6 bases). CDR1 and CDR2 from the germline V gene are SGDLS and YYNGEE. The CDR3 runs to 13 residues. The germline V and J ends were trimmed by 0 bases and 8 bases, with 11 bases remaining between them.

V and J are TRBV19 and TRBJ2-7; the match to TRBD1 covers 8 bases. Germline loops: CDR1 LNHDA, CDR2 SQIVND (reference sequence). The junction had 12 bases not matched to a gene; V was cut back by 3 bases and J by 2 bases. The CDR3 sequence is 17 residues long. CDR3 loop: CASSMGFQGAATYEQYF. The CDR3 nucleotides are TGTGCCAGTAGTATGGGTTTTCAGGGGGCCGCAACCTACGAGCAGTACTTC.

The chain has TRBV10-3 and TRBJ2-7; D uncertain. This CDR3 is built from 12 residues. Germline V gene data show CDR1 as ENHRY and CDR2 as SYGVKD. Trimming took off 3 bases at V and 4 bases at J, with 7 bases between the two ends. CDR3 sequence (DNA): TGTGCCATCAGTGATGGCGGTTACGAGCAGTACTTC. It yields the protein CAISDGGYEQYF.

The chain joins TRBV5-1 to TRBJ1-4, with D uncertain. CDR3 length equals 15 residues. V was clipped by 4 bases and J by 3 bases, with 13 bases between them. Germline-derived CDR1 and CDR2 are SGHRS and YFSETQ. In DNA form, the CDR3 reads TGCGCCAGCAGCGTCATATGGGCTGCTAATGAAAAACTGTTTTTT. This encodes CASSVIWAANEKLFF.

The rearrangement uses TRBV27 and TRBJ2-7; 7 bases match TRBD1. The trim removed 8 bases at V and 2 bases at J, leaving 9 bases unmatched. Looked up from germline, CDR1 is MNHEY and CDR2 is SMNVEV (reference sequence). There are 14 residues in the CDR3. CDR3 sequence reads: CASGTGAPPYEQYF. The CDR3 nucleotides read TGTGCCAGCGGAACAGGGGCCCCTCCCTACGAGCAGTACTTC.

The rearrangement links TRBV5-1 to TRBJ1-6; TRBD1 matches at 7 bases. V was clipped by 0 bases and J by 0 bases; unmatched bases: 6. Germline V gene sequence: CDR1 SGHRS, CDR2 YFSETQ. This CDR3 is 18 amino acids long. The CDR3 DNA follows: TGCGCCAGCAGCTTGGGAGGGACAGCTCGCTCCTATAATTCACCCCTCCACTTT. Protein: CASSLGGTARSYNSPLHF.